This TCR beta chain came from a study of early T cells in non-severe SARS-CoV-2 infection. Germline CDR1 and CDR2: SGDLS and YYNGEE. The V gene end was trimmed by 0 bases and the J gene end by 2 bases; junction bases not matched to a gene: 7. The CDR3 consists of 16 residues. Individual cDNA molecules carried attached unique molecular identifiers. TCRdb processed the 5' RACE reads anew with MiXCR; each CDR3 protein has one entry. The repertoire holds around 60,000 distinct CDR3 sequences, 20% seen once, with more than 15% in the top ten. This clonotype was sampled from an adult who was a healthcare worker with PCR-confirmed SARS-CoV-2 infection or an uninfected control (not recorded which). The sequencing used whole blood, collected at baseline. The V call is TRBV9, the J call TRBJ2-7; 8 bases match TRBD2. CDR3 residues: CASSVGTAGAAYEQYF. As DNA, the CDR3 is TGTGCCAGCAGCGTAGGAACAGCGGGGGCCGCCTACGAGCAGTACTTC.